These 11 T cell receptor beta chains originate from one sample sequenced in a study of response to subunit inactivated influenza vaccine. TCRdb reprocessed the RT-PCR reads via MiXCR and lists one record per CDR3 protein. Seen here are hundreds of thousands of distinct CDR3 sequences, 11% to 15% observed once, and the top ten hold 6.5% to 8.5%. The sample consisted of PBMCs from blood, taken about 14 days before vaccination. Source of these receptors: a man in his fifties who received an inactivated influenza vaccine.

This clonotype has more than one count but fewer than ten. J is TRBJ1-6 and V is TRBV4-1; D ambiguous. V lost 0 bases and J 2 bases, leaving 2 bases between the germline ends. The CDR3 length is 14 residues. Germline V gene data show CDR1 as MGHRA and CDR2 as YSYEKL. The CDR3 coding sequence is TGCGCCAGCAGCCAAGACACCTATAATTCACCCCTCCACTTT. It is translated as CASSQDTYNSPLHF.

This chain uses TRBV12-2 with TRBJ1-5; the table calls TRBD1, which could not be checked here. TRBV12-2 is labeled a pseudogene. The CDR3 is 17 residues long. The CDR3: CASRFRQLPYSNQPQHF. Written as DNA, the CDR3 is TGTGCAAGTCGCTTCCGACAGTTACCATATAGCAATCAGCCCCAGCATTTT.

CDR3 in amino acids: CASSQRGNQETQYF. In DNA, the CDR3 is TGCGCCAGCAGCCAGCGGGGTAACCAAGAGACCCAGTACTTC. This chain connects TRBV5-1 to TRBJ2-5; TRBD2 matches at 7 bases. The CDR3 has 14 residues. The germline gives CDR1 SGHRS, CDR2 YFSETQ. V shed 4 bases, J shed 0 bases, and the junction held 3 bases outside the gene matches.

This clonotype was counted between two and nine times. V usage is TRBV20-1 and J usage is TRBJ2-1; D remains ambiguous. Germline assignment: CDR1 DFQATT and CDR2 SNEGSKA (reference sequence). The CDR3 is 15 amino acids. V was pared by 4 bases and J by 0 bases, with 13 bases between. The CDR3 loop is CSANPDGYSYNEQFF. The CDR3 region has the DNA TGCAGTGCTAATCCAGACGGATACTCCTACAATGAGCAGTTCTTC.

This clonotype was recorded a few times. This chain connects TRBV7-2 to TRBJ2-4; D might be TRBD2 (6 bases). V dropped 3 bases and J dropped 6 bases, with 15 bases sitting between them. The germline CDR1 and CDR2 sequences are SGHTA and FQGNSA. The CDR3 length is 15 residues. The chain's CDR3 is CASSFRTGVGNIQYF. DNA for the CDR3: TGTGCCAGCAGCTTCAGAACGGGGGTGGGAAACATTCAGTACTTC.

This clonotype was picked up a small number of times. The gene calls are TRBV7-6 and TRBJ2-1, with 10 bases identical to TRBD1. The CDR3 consists of 17 residues. V shed 5 bases, J shed 7 bases, and the junction held 14 bases outside the gene matches. Germline V CDR1 and CDR2: SGHVS, FNYEAQ. CDR3 nucleotides: TGTGCCAGCAGCGGCGCATTCGGGGACAGGGGTTGGAATGAGCAGTTCTTC. It encodes CASSGAFGDRGWNEQFF.

V and J are TRBV12-3 or TRBV12-4 and TRBJ1-3; D might be TRBD1 (6 bases). V shed 6 bases and J shed 0 bases, with 12 bases lying between them. CDR3 length equals 15 residues. CDR3 sequence: CASRAQGSSGNTIYF. The CDR3, as DNA: TGTGCCAGCAGGGCACAGGGAAGCTCTGGAAACACCATATATTTT.

The chain links TRBV6-6 to TRBJ1-5; no firm D call. This CDR3 is built from 12 residues. Germline V gives CDR1 MNHNY, CDR2 SVGAGI (reference sequence). Trimming cost V 7 bases and J 5 bases, with 9 bases left between them. The CDR3 region is CASTTSDQPQHF. As DNA, the CDR3 is TGTGCCAGCACCACGTCGGATCAGCCCCAGCATTTT.

This clonotype was recorded at least ten times. V and J are TRBV6-2 or TRBV6-3 and TRBJ1-5, with 7 positions matching TRBD1. The germline gives CDR1 MNHEY, CDR2 SVGEGT. The CDR3 runs to 14 residues. Trimming removed 4 bases from V and 7 bases from J; junction bases left unmatched: 7. The CDR3 nucleotides read TGTGCCAGCAGTTCACAGGGGATTACGCAGCCCCAGCATTTT. Translation gives CASSSQGITQPQHF.

This clonotype was detected only a few times. The chain employs TRBV20-1 and TRBJ2-1; 10 nucleotides align to TRBD2. The CDR3 covers 16 residues. In germline, CDR1 is DFQATT, CDR2 SNEGSKA (reference sequence). With V trimmed by 2 bases and J by 2 bases, 6 bases remained unmatched. In DNA, the CDR3 is TGCAGTGCTAGACTAGCGGGAGTCAGCGCCTACAATGAGCAGTTCTTC. Translating gives CSARLAGVSAYNEQFF.

This clonotype was detected many times. The rearrangement links TRBV6-6 to TRBJ2-7; 9 nucleotides align to TRBD1. The germline V gene has CDR1 MNHNY and CDR2 SVGAGI (reference sequence). With V trimmed by 2 bases and J by 11 bases, 4 bases remained unmatched. The CDR3 runs 12 residues. The CDR3: CASSYRDRVEYF. The CDR3 DNA sequence: TGTGCCAGCAGTTACCGGGACAGGGTTGAGTACTTC.